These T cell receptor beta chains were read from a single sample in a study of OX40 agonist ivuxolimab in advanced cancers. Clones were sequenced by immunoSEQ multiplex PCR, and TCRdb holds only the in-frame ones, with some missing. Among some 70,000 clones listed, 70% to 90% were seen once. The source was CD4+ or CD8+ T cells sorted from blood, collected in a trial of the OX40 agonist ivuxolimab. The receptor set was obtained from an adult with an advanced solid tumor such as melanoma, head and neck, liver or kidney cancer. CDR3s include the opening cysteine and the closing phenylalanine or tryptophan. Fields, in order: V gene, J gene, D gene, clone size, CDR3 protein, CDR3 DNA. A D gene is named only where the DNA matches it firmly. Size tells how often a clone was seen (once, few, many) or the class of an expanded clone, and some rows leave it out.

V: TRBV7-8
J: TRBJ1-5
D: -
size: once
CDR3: CASSLGTLEGGPQHF
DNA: TGTGCCAGCAGCTTAGGCACGCTGGAAGGCGGGCCCCAGCATTTT

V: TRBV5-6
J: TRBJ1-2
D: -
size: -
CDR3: CASSLDGSNYGYTF
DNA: TGTGCCAGCAGCTTGGACGGCTCTAACTATGGCTACACCTTC

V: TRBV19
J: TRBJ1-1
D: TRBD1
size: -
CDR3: CASSAQGAGTEAFF
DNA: TGTGCCAGTAGTGCACAGGGGGCTGGCACTGAAGCTTTCTTT

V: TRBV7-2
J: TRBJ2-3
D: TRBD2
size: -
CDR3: CASSERGASGTQYF
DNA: TGTGCCAGCAGCGAGCGGGGGGCCTCAGGGACGCAGTATTTT

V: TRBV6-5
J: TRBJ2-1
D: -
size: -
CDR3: CASSRGYEQFF
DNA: TGTGCCAGCAGTCGGGGGTACGAGCAGTTCTTC

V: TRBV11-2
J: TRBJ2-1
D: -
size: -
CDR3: CASSPDSVGEQFF
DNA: TGTGCCAGCAGCCCAGATAGCGTAGGTGAGCAGTTCTTC

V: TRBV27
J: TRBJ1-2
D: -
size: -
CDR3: CASSRGSGYTF
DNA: TGTGCCAGCAGCCGGGGAAGCGGCTACACCTTC

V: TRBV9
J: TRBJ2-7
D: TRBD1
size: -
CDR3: CASSVGTGSIYEQYF
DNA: TGTGCCAGCAGCGTCGGGACAGGGAGCATCTACGAGCAGTACTTC

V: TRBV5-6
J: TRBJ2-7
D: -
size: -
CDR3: CASSSTTVLYEQYF
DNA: TGTGCCAGCAGCTCTACGACAGTACTCTACGAGCAGTACTTC

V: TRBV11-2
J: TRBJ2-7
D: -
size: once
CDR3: CASSEVNSYEQYF
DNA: TGTGCCAGCAGCGAAGTAAACTCCTACGAGCAGTACTTC

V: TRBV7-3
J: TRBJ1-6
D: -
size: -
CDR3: CASSLAGINSPLHF
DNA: TGTGCCAGCAGCTTAGCAGGGATAAATTCACCCCTCCACTTT

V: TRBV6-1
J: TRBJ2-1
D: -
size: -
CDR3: CASATSLFYNEQFF
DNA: TGTGCCAGCGCAACGTCCCTGTTCTACAATGAGCAGTTCTTC

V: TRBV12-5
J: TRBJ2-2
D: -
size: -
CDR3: CASAPSENTGELFF
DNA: TGTGCTAGTGCCCCGAGCGAGAACACCGGGGAGCTGTTTTTT

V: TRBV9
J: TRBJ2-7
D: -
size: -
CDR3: CASSASQWGNEQYF
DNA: TGTGCCAGCAGCGCCTCGCAATGGGGGAACGAGCAGTACTTC

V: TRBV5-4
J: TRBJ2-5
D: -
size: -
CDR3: CASSLASSGTQYF
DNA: TGTGCCAGCAGCTTGGCCTCATCGGGGACCCAGTACTTC

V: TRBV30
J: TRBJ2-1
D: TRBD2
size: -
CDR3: CACPTSGSYNEQFF
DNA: TGTGCCTGCCCAACTAGCGGCTCCTACAATGAGCAGTTCTTC

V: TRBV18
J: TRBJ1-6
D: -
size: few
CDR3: CASSPYKGTSPLHF
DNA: TGTGCCAGCTCACCGTACAAGGGGACATCACCCCTCCACTTT